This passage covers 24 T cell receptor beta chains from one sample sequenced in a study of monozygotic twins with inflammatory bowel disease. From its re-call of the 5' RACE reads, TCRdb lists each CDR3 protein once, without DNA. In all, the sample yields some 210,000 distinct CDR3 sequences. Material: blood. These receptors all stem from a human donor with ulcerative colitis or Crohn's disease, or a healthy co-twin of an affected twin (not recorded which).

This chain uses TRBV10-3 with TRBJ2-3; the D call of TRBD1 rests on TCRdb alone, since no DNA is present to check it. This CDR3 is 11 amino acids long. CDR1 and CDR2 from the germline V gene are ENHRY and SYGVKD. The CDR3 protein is CAISDGGTQYF.

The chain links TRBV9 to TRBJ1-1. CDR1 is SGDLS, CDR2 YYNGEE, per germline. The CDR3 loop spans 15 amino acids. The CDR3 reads CASSGNSGTWTEAFF.

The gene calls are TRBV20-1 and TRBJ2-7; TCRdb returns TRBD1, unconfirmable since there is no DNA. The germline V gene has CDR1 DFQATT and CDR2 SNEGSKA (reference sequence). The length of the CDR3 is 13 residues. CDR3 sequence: CSATLAGVNEQYF.

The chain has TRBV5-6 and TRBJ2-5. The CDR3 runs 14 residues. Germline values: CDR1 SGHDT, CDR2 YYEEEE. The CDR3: CASSLVAEQETQYF.

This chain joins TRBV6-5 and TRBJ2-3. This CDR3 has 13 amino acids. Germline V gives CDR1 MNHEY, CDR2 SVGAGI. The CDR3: CASSYRRTDTQYF.

This CDR3 reads CASSYGPYNQPQHF. V usage is TRBV6-5 and J usage is TRBJ1-5. CDR1 and CDR2 from the germline V gene are MNHEY and SVGAGI. The CDR3 sequence is 14 residues long.

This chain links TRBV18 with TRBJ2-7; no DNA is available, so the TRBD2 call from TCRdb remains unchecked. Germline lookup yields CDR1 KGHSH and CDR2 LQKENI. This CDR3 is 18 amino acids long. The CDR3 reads CASSLIRTSEGASYEQYF. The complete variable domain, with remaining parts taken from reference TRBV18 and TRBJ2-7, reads NAGVMQNPRHLVRRRGQEARLRCSPMKGHSHVYWYRQLPEEGLKFMVYLQKENIIDESGMPKERFSAEFPKEGPSILRIQQVVRGDSAAYFCASSLIRTSEGASYEQYFGPGTRLTVT.

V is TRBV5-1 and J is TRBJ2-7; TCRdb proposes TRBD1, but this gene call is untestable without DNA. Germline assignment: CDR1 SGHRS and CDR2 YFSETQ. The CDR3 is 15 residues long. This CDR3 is CASSLTGTESYEQYF.

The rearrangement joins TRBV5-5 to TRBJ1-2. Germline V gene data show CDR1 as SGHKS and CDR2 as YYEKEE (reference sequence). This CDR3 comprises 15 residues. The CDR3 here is CASSLITVANYGYTF.

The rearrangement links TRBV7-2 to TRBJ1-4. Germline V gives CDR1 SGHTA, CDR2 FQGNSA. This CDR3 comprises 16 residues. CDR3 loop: CASSLGGGALFEKLFF.

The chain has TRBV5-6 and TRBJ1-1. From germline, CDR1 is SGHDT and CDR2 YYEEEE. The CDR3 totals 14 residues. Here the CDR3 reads CASSLGGRYTEAFF.

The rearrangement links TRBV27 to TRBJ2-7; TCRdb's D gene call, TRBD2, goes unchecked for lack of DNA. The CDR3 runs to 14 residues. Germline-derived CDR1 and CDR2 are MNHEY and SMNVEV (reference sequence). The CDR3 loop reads CASSLAGPNEEQYF.

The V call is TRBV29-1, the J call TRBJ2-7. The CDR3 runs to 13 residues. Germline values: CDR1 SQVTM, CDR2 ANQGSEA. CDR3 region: CSANRGNSYEQYF.

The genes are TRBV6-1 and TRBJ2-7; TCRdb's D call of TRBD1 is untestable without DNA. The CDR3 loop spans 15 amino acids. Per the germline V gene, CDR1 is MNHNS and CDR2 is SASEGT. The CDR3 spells CASSQGTGFGGGQYF.

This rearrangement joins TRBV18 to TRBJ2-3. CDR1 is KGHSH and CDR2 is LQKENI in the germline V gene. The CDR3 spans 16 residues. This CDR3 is CASSPGVGGRTDTQYF.

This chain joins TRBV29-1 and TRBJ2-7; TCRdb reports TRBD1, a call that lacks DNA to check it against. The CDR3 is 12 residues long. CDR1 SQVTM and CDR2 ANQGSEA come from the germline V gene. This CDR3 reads CSVSGTGYEQYF.

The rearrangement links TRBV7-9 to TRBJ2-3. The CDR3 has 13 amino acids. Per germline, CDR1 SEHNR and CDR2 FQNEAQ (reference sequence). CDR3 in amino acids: CASSDLAIYTQYF.

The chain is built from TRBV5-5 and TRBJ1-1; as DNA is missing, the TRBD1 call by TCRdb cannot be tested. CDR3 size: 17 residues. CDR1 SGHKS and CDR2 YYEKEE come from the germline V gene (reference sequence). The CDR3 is CASSPGQAPTLNTEAFF.

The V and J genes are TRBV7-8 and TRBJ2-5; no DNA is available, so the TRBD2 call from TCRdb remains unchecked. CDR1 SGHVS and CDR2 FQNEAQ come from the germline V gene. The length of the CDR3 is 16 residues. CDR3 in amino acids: CASSARAAAVQETQYF.

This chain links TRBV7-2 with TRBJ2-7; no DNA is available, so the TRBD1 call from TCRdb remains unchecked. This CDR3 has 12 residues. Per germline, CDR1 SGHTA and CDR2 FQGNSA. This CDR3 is CASSLQGYEQYF.

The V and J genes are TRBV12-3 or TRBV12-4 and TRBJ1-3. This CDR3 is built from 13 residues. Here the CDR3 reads CASSLASGNTIYF.

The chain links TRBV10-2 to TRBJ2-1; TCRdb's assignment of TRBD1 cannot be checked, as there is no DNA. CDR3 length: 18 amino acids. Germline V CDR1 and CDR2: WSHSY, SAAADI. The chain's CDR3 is CASSGEGGRTGLADEQFF.

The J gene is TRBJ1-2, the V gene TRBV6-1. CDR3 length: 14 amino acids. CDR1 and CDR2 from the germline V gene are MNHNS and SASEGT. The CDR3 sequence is CASSPIRGSAGYTF.

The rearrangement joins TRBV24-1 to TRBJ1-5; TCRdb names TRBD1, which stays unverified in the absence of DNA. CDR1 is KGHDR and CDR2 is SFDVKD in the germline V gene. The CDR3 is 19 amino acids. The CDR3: CATSDPPGQGAYSNQPQHF.